Listed here are 23 T cell receptor beta chains from one sample, sequenced in a study of beta chain features in type 1 diabetes (dated by TCRdb to 2017 to 2018). Preparation of the library involved the immunoSEQ multiplex PCR assay. The entire amount of isolated RNA was reverse transcribed using the High Capacity cDNA Reverse Transcription Kit, so the sequenced TCRB transcripts were expressed ones. TCRdb stores this immuneACCESS table with in-frame sequences only. Part of the clones is absent; in the studies checked, under half of the shortfall reflects unresolved V genes, and no reason is known for the rest. The sample includes about 360,000 clones, with roughly 12% observed a single time. Of the sample, roughly 0.015% is held by the ten largest clones. Sequenced material: naive CD4+ T cells from blood. The cell subset or site tag for this specimen amounts to: true naive CD4+ T cells. The receptors originated from a man aged 18-30 years in good health.

This clone has more than one count but fewer than ten. The rearrangement joins TRBV6-5 to TRBJ2-4, with 7 bases lining up with TRBD1. V shed 6 bases and J 3 bases; nucleotides not matched to a gene: 8. CDR1 and CDR2 from the germline V gene are MNHEY and SVGAGI. The CDR3 totals 15 residues. As DNA, the CDR3 is TGTGCCAGCAGCAGGACAGGACTGGACAAAAACATTCAGTACTTC. Translation: CASSRTGLDKNIQYF.

This clone was observed a few times. The J gene is TRBJ1-1, the V gene TRBV11-2, with a possible D match to TRBD1 (5 bases). Trimming removed 4 bases at V and 6 bases at J, with 12 bases between. Looked up from germline, CDR1 is SGHAT and CDR2 is FQNNGV. There are 13 residues in the CDR3. CDR3 in DNA: TGTGCCAGCAGCTCAGGGTCTGTCGCTGAAGCTTTCTTT. The encoded protein is CASSSGSVAEAFF.

This clone appeared a few times. CDR3 in DNA: TGTGCCAGCAGCGTAGCGGCTAGCGGGAATTACGAGCAGTACTTC. Its translation: CASSVAASGNYEQYF. V usage is TRBV9 and J usage is TRBJ2-7; 9 bases are shared with TRBD2. V shed 0 bases and J 4 bases; nucleotides not matched to a gene: 5. This CDR3 has 15 amino acids. Germline assignment: CDR1 SGDLS and CDR2 YYNGEE. The entire variable domain, with the rest obtained from reference TRBV9 and TRBJ2-7, is as follows: DSGVTQTPKHLITATGQRVTLRCSPRSGDLSVYWYQQSLDQGLQFLIQYYNGEERAKGNILERFSAQQFPDLHSELNLSSLELGDSALYFCASSVAASGNYEQYFGPGTRLTVT.

This clone was counted only a few times. Other DNA sequences within the sample encode an identical CDR3. V is TRBV28 and J is TRBJ2-6; D remains unclear. V was shortened by 1 base and J by 4 bases, with 8 bases between the two germline ends. The germline V gene encodes CDR1 MDHEN and CDR2 SYDVKM. The CDR3 extends over 15 amino acids. CDR3 sequence: CASSLSGAGANVLTF. The CDR3 DNA follows: TGTGCCAGCAGTTTATCCGGAGCCGGGGCCAACGTCCTGACTTTC.

The chain is built from TRBV13 and TRBJ2-1, with TRBD2 matching 12 bases. This CDR3 spans 20 amino acids. With V trimmed by 5 bases and J by 0 bases, 14 bases remained unmatched. Germline CDR1 PRHDT, CDR2 FYEKMQ (reference sequence). The CDR3 sequence: CASSRKLAGGPSGSYNEQFF. The CDR3 region has the DNA TGTGCCAGCAGCCGAAAGCTAGCGGGAGGGCCCTCCGGCTCCTACAATGAGCAGTTCTTC.

The V and J genes are TRBV6-4 and TRBJ1-2; tentative D call: TRBD1 (5 bases). V lost 3 bases and J lost 4, with 6 bases in between. From germline, CDR1 is MRHNA and CDR2 SNTAGT. CDR3 length: 12 amino acids. The CDR3 region is CASSDTGYGYTF. Written as DNA, the CDR3 is TGTGCCAGCAGTGATACAGGCTATGGCTACACCTTC.

The chain carries TRBV15 and TRBJ2-7; D remains unclear. The CDR3 is 15 residues long. V was pared by 0 bases and J by 1 base, with 10 bases between. CDR1 and CDR2 (germline): LNHNV, YYDKDF (reference sequence). For the CDR3, the DNA is TGTGCCACCAGCAGAGAACAATCCTTTTCCTACGAGCAGTACTTC. Its translation is CATSREQSFSYEQYF.

The chain recombines TRBV19 with TRBJ1-5; 7 bases are a match to TRBD1. J gave up 4 bases and V 0 bases, and 3 bases lay outside the gene matches. Germline V lookup: CDR1 LNHDA, CDR2 SQIVND (reference sequence). This CDR3 spans 15 amino acids. CDR3 protein: CASSIEATGNQPQHF. The CDR3 bases are TGTGCCAGTAGTATAGAGGCGACAGGGAATCAGCCCCAGCATTTT.

Comment on this clone: Relative to the germline gene, one junction end is altered; a read error may explain this. The V call is TRBV27, the J call TRBJ1-2, with 7 nucleotides matching TRBD1. The CDR3 totals 10 residues. Germline loops: CDR1 MNHEY, CDR2 SMNVEV (reference sequence). The CDR3 here is CASSSTGPNF. The CDR3 nucleotides are TGTGCCAGCAGTTCGACAGGGCCAAACTTC.

This clone showed up just a few times. This chain uses TRBV5-1 with TRBJ2-7; 7 bases are a match to TRBD1. Germline CDR1 SGHRS, CDR2 YFSETQ. This CDR3 is built from 14 residues. Germline trimming cut 0 bases from V and 4 bases from J; bases unmatched to any gene: 4. CDR3 region: CASSLAGTAYEQYF. The CDR3 DNA is TGCGCCAGCAGCTTGGCCGGGACAGCGTACGAGCAGTACTTC.

The rearrangement links TRBV15 to TRBJ2-2; D perhaps matches TRBD1 (6 bases). The germline V gene has CDR1 LNHNV and CDR2 YYDKDF (reference sequence). With 1 base removed from V and 4 bases from J, the gap between germline ends came to 7 bases. The CDR3 length is 14 residues. CDR3 DNA: TGTGCCACCAGCAGAGGGGGGCGCACCGGGGAGCTGTTTTTT. It encodes CATSRGGRTGELFF. Looking up the rest from reference TRBV15 and TRBJ2-2 gives the full variable domain: DAMVIQNPRYQVTQFGKPVTLSCSQTLNHNVMYWYQQKSSQAPKLLFHYYDKDFNNEADTPDNFQSRRPNTSFCFLDIRSPGLGDTAMYLCATSRGGRTGELFFGEGSRLTVL.

This clone was counted only a few times. The chain employs TRBV14 and TRBJ2-7; TRBD1 matches 7 bases. The CDR3 spans 13 residues. The V segment lost 4 bases and the J segment 0 bases; nucleotides outside the gene matches: 0. Germline CDR1 and CDR2: SGHDN and FVKESK. CDR3 in amino acids: CASSRDSSYEQYF. The CDR3 DNA is TGTGCCAGCAGCCGGGACAGCTCCTACGAGCAGTACTTC.

V is TRBV29-1 and J is TRBJ1-1; D may be TRBD1 (5 bases). The CDR3 runs to 13 residues. Germline values: CDR1 SQVTM, CDR2 ANQGSEA. V shed 2 bases and J shed 4 bases, with 11 bases lying between them. CDR3 region: CSVEPGRRTEAFF. The DNA for the CDR3 is TGCAGCGTTGAACCAGGGCGACGCACTGAAGCTTTCTTT.

V is TRBV29-1 and J is TRBJ2-3; no definite D call. Trimming pared 7 bases from V and 2 bases from J, leaving 7 bases between. The V gene's germline CDR1 is SQVTM and CDR2 ANQGSEA. The CDR3 sequence is 11 residues long. The CDR3 sequence is CSGGFTDTQYF. The CDR3 coding sequence is TGCAGCGGAGGTTTCACAGATACGCAGTATTTT.

The V call is TRBV10-3, the J call TRBJ2-1, with 14 bases matching TRBD2. V lost 4 bases to trimming and J lost 6 bases; unmatched junction nucleotides: 14. The CDR3 contains 19 residues. CDR1 and CDR2 (germline): ENHRY, SYGVKD. The CDR3 bases are TGTGCCATCAGTGCGGGGGGACTAGCGGGAGAGGGTTTCACCAATGAGCAGTTCTTC. This codes for CAISAGGLAGEGFTNEQFF.

This clone was counted between two and nine times. The chain recombines TRBV30 with TRBJ1-2; D unclear. V lost 0 bases and J 9 bases, leaving 20 bases between the germline ends. CDR3 size: 15 residues. Germline lookup yields CDR1 GTSNPN and CDR2 SVGIG (reference sequence). CDR3 sequence reads: CAWSVLGGPLMSYTF. The CDR3 DNA follows: TGTGCCTGGAGTGTACTAGGCGGGCCCCTAATGAGCTACACCTTC.

The CDR3 coding sequence is TGTGCCAGCAGCGAATCTAGCGGGAGCTCCTACGAGCAGTACTTC. Translating gives CASSESSGSSYEQYF. J is TRBJ2-7 and V is TRBV9; 10 nucleotides align to TRBD2. The V gene's germline CDR1 is SGDLS and CDR2 YYNGEE. V was clipped by 3 bases and J by 0 bases; unmatched bases: 3. This CDR3 has 15 amino acids.

This clone was counted between two and nine times. The chain uses TRBV28 and TRBJ2-7; D is possibly TRBD2 (5 bases). Deletions cut 3 bases from V and 11 bases from J, with 17 bases between. The CDR3 is 13 residues long. Germline loops: CDR1 MDHEN, CDR2 SYDVKM. DNA for the CDR3: TGTGCCAGCAGTTTTCCCGCCCGGGGATTGGAGTACTTC. The encoded protein is CASSFPARGLEYF.

Only a few counts were recorded for this clone. This chain links TRBV28 with TRBJ2-1; D gene ambiguous. CDR1 is MDHEN, CDR2 SYDVKM, per germline. The V end was cut by 2 bases, the J end by 10 bases, with 9 bases between. The CDR3 contains 12 residues. CDR3 sequence (DNA): TGTGCCAGCAGTTTAAATACGAGAGAGCAGTTCTTC. Protein product: CASSLNTREQFF.

The rearrangement joins TRBV6-6 to TRBJ1-4; D possibly corresponds to TRBD1 (5 bases). Trimming shortened V by 4 bases and J by 8 bases, and 14 bases separated the two germline ends. The CDR3 length is 14 residues. CDR1 and CDR2 (germline): MNHNY, SVGAGI (reference sequence). The CDR3 DNA is TGTGCCAGCAGTTCTCTGGGGAGGGGAGAAAAACTGTTTTTT. Amino acids: CASSSLGRGEKLFF.

This clone appeared a few times. The chain is built from TRBV7-2 and TRBJ2-5; 8 bases fit TRBD2. J was trimmed by 4 bases and V by 5 bases; bases with no gene match: 9. Germline V gives CDR1 SGHTA, CDR2 FQGNSA. The CDR3 consists of 15 residues. The CDR3 loop is CASSPGGPRLETQYF. In DNA, the CDR3 is TGTGCCAGCAGCCCGGGAGGGCCGCGGTTAGAGACCCAGTACTTC.

The chain combines TRBV6-5 with TRBJ1-5, with no clear D. Trimming took 6 bases from V and 1 from J, leaving 13 bases between them. The CDR3 has 15 residues. The V gene's germline CDR1 is MNHEY and CDR2 SVGAGI. The CDR3 loop reads CASSQTISSNQPQHF. The DNA of the CDR3 is TGTGCCAGCAGCCAGACTATAAGCAGCAATCAGCCCCAGCATTTT.

A few counts support this clone. V is TRBV10-3 and J is TRBJ1-5; TRBD1 is a possible D gene (5 bases). Germline V lookup: CDR1 ENHRY, CDR2 SYGVKD. Between the trimmed V and J ends, which lost 6 bases and 1 base, there was a span of 7 bases. CDR3 length: 13 amino acids. CDR3 protein: CAISQGSNQPQHF. The CDR3 DNA reads TGTGCCATCAGCCAGGGAAGCAATCAGCCCCAGCATTTT.